The rows below give T cell receptor beta chains drawn from one sample of a study of blood T cell dynamics during melanoma immunotherapy. Data came from immunoSEQ multiplex PCR; TCRdb stores just in-frame clones and leaves some out. The sample consists of some 9,300 clones, 80% to 90% of them appearing once. The sequenced sample was blood, obtained from a patient treated with checkpoint blockade. These receptors all stem from a human donor with melanoma. CDR3s include the opening cysteine and the closing phenylalanine or tryptophan. The D gene is left open where the match is weak. Some rows have no size entry. The others give once, few or many, or a class for an expanded clone.

>15|TRBJ2-3|TRBV28|-|TRBD2
TGTGCCAGCAGTTCCCCCCGGGGAGGGCGGGATACGCAGTATTTT
CASSSPRGGRDTQYF
>15|TRBJ2-7|TRBV7-8|-|-
TGTGCCAGCAGTTCCGACAGGGGAGGGTCCTACGAGCAGTACTTC
CASSSDRGGSYEQYF
>13|TRBJ1-3|TRBV29-1|-|-
TGCAGCGTCTCCGGGACCGCAGGAAACACCATATATTTT
CSVSGTAGNTIYF
>18|TRBJ2-6|TRBV7-8|-|TRBD1
TGTGCCAGCAGCCCCCTCCGTGGGGACAGCTCTGGGGCCAACGTCCTGACTTTC
CASSPLRGDSSGANVLTF
>16|TRBJ2-1|TRBV5-6|-|-
TGTGCCAGCAGCCTACCCGGGGGTAGCGTGATGGGTGAGCAGTTCTTC
CASSLPGGSVMGEQFF
>13|TRBJ2-7|TRBV7-9|-|TRBD2
TGTGCCAGCAGCCTCAGCGGGAGCTACGAGCAGTACTTC
CASSLSGSYEQYF
>15|TRBJ1-1|TRBV9|-|-
TGTGCCAGCAGCGTAGCCCCCATGGGGAACACTGAAGCTTTCTTT
CASSVAPMGNTEAFF
>16|TRBJ2-2|TRBV29-1|-|-
TGCAGCGTTGACGGAATAGGTTACCCGAACACCGGGGAGCTGTTTTTT
CSVDGIGYPNTGELFF
>14|TRBJ2-3|TRBV7-7|-|-
TGTGCTAGCAGCCCGGCGGGCCCGACAGATACGCAGTATTTT
CASSPAGPTDTQYF
>16|TRBJ1-3|TRBV10-3|-|TRBD1
TGTGCCATCAGTGAGGGACAGGACCCTTCTGGAAACACCATATATTTT
CAISEGQDPSGNTIYF
>15|TRBJ2-7|TRBV28|-|-
TGTGCCAGCAGTTCCGCAGGGGAAGGTGTGCGCGAGCAGTACTTC
CASSSAGEGVREQYF
>13|TRBJ2-7|TRBV5-1|once|-
TGCGCCAGCAGCTCCCTGTTCCGTTACGAGCAGTACTTC
CASSSLFRYEQYF
>14|TRBJ1-1|TRBV18|once|-
TGTGCCAGCTCACAGGCGCGGCAGGAGAGTGAAGCTTTCTTT
CASSQARQESEAFF
>11|TRBJ2-2|TRBV6-6|-|-
TGTGCCAGCAGTCCCAGACAAGAACTGTTTTTT
CASSPRQELFF
>10|TRBJ1-2|TRBV28|-|-
TGTGCCAGCCGAAGCTATGGCTACACCTTC
CASRSYGYTF
>13|TRBJ2-7|TRBV7-9|-|-
TGTGCCAGCAGCCCCGGGGGAGCCTACGAGCAGTACTTC
CASSPGGAYEQYF
>14|TRBJ2-2|TRBV29-1|-|-
TGCAGCGTCGAGGGAGGAGGACTCACCGGGGAGCTGTTTTTT
CSVEGGGLTGELFF
>11|TRBJ2-1|TRBV20-1|-|TRBD1
TGCAGTCCAGGACAGGGAAATGAGCAGTTCTTC
CSPGQGNEQFF
>15|TRBJ2-7|TRBV7-8|-|-
TGTGCCAGCAGCCTTTACCAGGGGCCATCCTACGAGCAGTACTTC
CASSLYQGPSYEQYF
>13|TRBJ1-1|TRBV4-3|-|-
TGCGCCAGCAGCCAGGCCCGGAGGGCTGAAGCTTTCTTT
CASSQARRAEAFF
>15|TRBJ2-7|TRBV15|-|TRBD2
TGTGCCACCAGCCCCGGTCGCGGGACTAGTTACGAGCAGTACTTC
CATSPGRGTSYEQYF
>12|TRBJ1-3|TRBV28|-|-
TGTGCCAGCAGAACAACGTCCGACACCATATATTTT
CASRTTSDTIYF
>12|TRBJ1-6|TRBV9|-|-
TGTGCCAGCAGCGCAGACGGTTCACCCCTCCACTTT
CASSADGSPLHF
>14|TRBJ1-1|TRBV27|-|-
TGTGCCAGCAGTTCCCCTCGGGCCCACACTGAAGCTTTCTTT
CASSSPRAHTEAFF
>12|TRBJ2-2|TRBV11-3|-|-
TGTGCCAGCAGCCCTCAGCCCGGGGAGCTGTTTTTT
CASSPQPGELFF
>16|TRBJ1-1|TRBV7-2|-|-
TGTGCCAGCACCAACCCCCTGGGAGGGGGGTATGAAGAAGCTTTCTTT
CASTNPLGGGYEEAFF
>15|TRBJ2-1|TRBV7-2|-|-
TGTGCCAGCAGTCGCCCTAGCCTCTCCTACAATGAGCAGTTCTTC
CASSRPSLSYNEQFF
>16|TRBJ2-5|TRBV6-5|-|TRBD1
TGTGCCAGCAGTTACTGGGGGACAGGCTCCCAAGAGACCCAGTACTTC
CASSYWGTGSQETQYF
>13|TRBJ2-5|TRBV5-1|-|-
TGCGCCAGCAGCAGGGGGGTCCCCGAGACCCAGTACTTC
CASSRGVPETQYF
>13|TRBJ1-5|TRBV9|-|-
TGTGCCAGCAGCGTAGGGTGGGGCGGGCCCCAGCATTTT
CASSVGWGGPQHF
>15|TRBJ2-2|TRBV7-8|-|-
TGTGCCAGCAGCCACAGGGTGGAGGACACCGGGGAGCTGTTTTTT
CASSHRVEDTGELFF
>14|TRBJ2-3|TRBV29-1|-|-
TGCAGCGTTGAAGGGGTCCTAAACACAGATACGCAGTATTTT
CSVEGVLNTDTQYF
>12|TRBJ1-2|TRBV29-1|-|-
TGCAGCGTGAGACAAGGTGGCTATGGCTACACCTTC
CSVRQGGYGYTF
>13|TRBJ1-1|TRBV9|-|-
TGTGCCAGCAGCGTAGCGGTTTACACTGAAGCTTTCTTT
CASSVAVYTEAFF
>14|TRBJ2-1|TRBV7-9|-|-
TGTGCCAGCAGCCCCCCGTCAGGGTACAATGAGCAGTTCTTC
CASSPPSGYNEQFF
>17|TRBJ1-2|TRBV6-1|-|-
TGTGCCAGCAGTGAAGCGGTGGGTGGGACCGTGGTTTATGGCTACACCTTC
CASSEAVGGTVVYGYTF
>13|TRBJ2-5|TRBV7-6|-|-
TGTGCCAGCAGCTTATGGCACCAAGAGACCCAGTACTTC
CASSLWHQETQYF
>13|TRBJ2-7|TRBV27|-|TRBD1
TGTGCCAGCAGGGGGACAGGGGCCTACGAGCAGTACTTC
CASRGTGAYEQYF
>15|TRBJ1-2|TRBV10-2|few|TRBD1
TGCGCCAGCAACCCTGGACAGGGGGCTAACTATGGCTACACCTTC
CASNPGQGANYGYTF
>12|TRBJ2-1|TRBV6-5|-|-
TGTGCCAGCAGCCCCCGAGGTGTCGGGCAGTTCTTC
CASSPRGVGQFF
>13|TRBJ2-1|TRBV2|-|-
TGTGCCAGCAGTAAGGGTGTGGGGTCTGAGCAGTTCTTC
CASSKGVGSEQFF
>14|TRBJ1-5|TRBV5-4|-|-
TGTGCCAGCAGCTTGTCGGGCGGGAGCCAGCCCCAGCATTTT
CASSLSGGSQPQHF
>16|TRBJ2-2|TRBV18|-|-
TGTGCCAGCTCACCACGCGGGACGACAAACACCGGGGAGCTGTTTTTT
CASSPRGTTNTGELFF
>14|TRBJ1-5|TRBV14|-|-
TGTGCCAGCAGCCGGGGGTCTGGCAATCAGCCCCAGCATTTT
CASSRGSGNQPQHF
>15|TRBJ1-3|TRBV21-1|-|-
TGTGCCAGCAGCAAAGGGAGTACAGGGGGCGACACCATATATTTT
CASSKGSTGGDTIYF
>14|TRBJ2-5|TRBV6-5|-|-
TGTGCCAGCATGATGACCGGACGCCAGGAGACCCAGTACTTC
CASMMTGRQETQYF
>14|TRBJ2-5|TRBV12-5|-|-
TGTGCTAGTGGCCCCCACAGGGCCGGGGAGACCCAGTACTTC
CASGPHRAGETQYF
>16|TRBJ2-7|TRBV7-2|-|TRBD1
TGTGCCAGCAGCTCCAAAGGACAGGTGGGTAAGTACGAGCAGTACTTC
CASSSKGQVGKYEQYF
>14|TRBJ1-1|TRBV27|-|TRBD1
TGTGCCAGCAGTTTTACAGGGGCCAACACTGAAGCTTTCTTT
CASSFTGANTEAFF